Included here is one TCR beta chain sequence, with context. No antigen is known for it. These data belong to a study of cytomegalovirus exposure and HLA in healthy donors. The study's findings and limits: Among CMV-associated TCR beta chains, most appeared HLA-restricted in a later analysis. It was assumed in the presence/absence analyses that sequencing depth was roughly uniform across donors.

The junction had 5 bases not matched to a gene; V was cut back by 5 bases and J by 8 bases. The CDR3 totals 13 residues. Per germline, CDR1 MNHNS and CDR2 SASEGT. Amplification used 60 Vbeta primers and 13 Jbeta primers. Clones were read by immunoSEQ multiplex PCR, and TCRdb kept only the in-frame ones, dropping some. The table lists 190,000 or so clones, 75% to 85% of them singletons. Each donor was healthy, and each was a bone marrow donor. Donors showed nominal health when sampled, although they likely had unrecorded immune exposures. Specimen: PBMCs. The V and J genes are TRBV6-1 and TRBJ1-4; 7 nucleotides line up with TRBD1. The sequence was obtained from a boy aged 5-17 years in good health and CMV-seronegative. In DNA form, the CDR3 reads TGTGCCAGCAGTTGGTTAGGGGGCGAAAAACTGTTTTTT. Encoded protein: CASSWLGGEKLFF.